The T cell receptor beta chain under discussion was sequenced for a study of T cell responses to AZD1222 COVID-19 vaccine. Clones were sequenced by immunoSEQ multiplex PCR, and TCRdb holds only the in-frame ones, with some missing. The sample has tens of thousands of clones; roughly 85% are singletons. Germline values: CDR1 SGHTA, CDR2 FQGNSA. The length of the CDR3 is 13 residues. V lost 4 bases to trimming and J lost 3 bases, with 10 bases between them. V and J are TRBV7-2 and TRBJ2-7, with a weak D call TRBD2 (6 bases). Source: peripheral blood, taken on day 0 of AZD1222 vaccination. The sequence was collected from an adult in good health. The CDR3 nucleotides are TGTGCCAGCAGCTCCCCCGGGGGCTACGAGCAGTACTTC. Residues: CASSSPGGYEQYF.